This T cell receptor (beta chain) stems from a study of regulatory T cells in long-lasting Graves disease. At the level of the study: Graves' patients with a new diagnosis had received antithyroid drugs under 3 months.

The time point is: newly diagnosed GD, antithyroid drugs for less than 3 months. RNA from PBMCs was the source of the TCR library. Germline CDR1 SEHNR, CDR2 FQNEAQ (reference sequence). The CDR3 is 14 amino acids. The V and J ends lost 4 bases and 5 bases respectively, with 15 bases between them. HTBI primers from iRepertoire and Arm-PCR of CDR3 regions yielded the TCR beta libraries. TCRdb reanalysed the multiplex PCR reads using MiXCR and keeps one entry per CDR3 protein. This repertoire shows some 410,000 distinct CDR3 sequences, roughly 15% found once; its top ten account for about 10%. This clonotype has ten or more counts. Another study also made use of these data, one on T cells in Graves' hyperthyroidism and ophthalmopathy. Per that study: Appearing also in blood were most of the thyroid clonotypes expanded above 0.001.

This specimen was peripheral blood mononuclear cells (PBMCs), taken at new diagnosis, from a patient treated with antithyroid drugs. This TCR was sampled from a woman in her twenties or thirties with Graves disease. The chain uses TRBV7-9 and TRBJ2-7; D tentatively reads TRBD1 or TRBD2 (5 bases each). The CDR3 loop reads CASSSGTSTDEQYF. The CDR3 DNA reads TGTGCCAGCAGCTCCGGGACCAGTACGGACGAGCAGTACTTC. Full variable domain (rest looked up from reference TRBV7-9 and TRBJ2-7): DTGVSQNPRHKITKRGQNVTFRCDPISEHNRLYWYRQTLGQGPEFLTYFQNEAQLEKSRLLSDRFSAERPKGSFSTLEIQRTEQGDSAMYLCASSSGTSTDEQYFGPGTRLTVT.